The clone carrying this T cell receptor beta chain is a singleton in its sample. The sample is drawn from a study of blood T cell repertoires in COVID-19. Study-level background: There were acute and convalescent COVID-19 samples, and they came from the United States, Italy and Spain. Sources were T cells, B-cell-depleted T cells, or PBMCs; the material itself was cDNA or gDNA.

Germline V gene lookup returns CDR1 SGHNT and CDR2 YYREEE (reference sequence). J gave up 5 bases and V 0 bases, and 10 bases lay outside the gene matches. CDR3 length equals 16 residues. Seattle researchers signed up patients amid active infection and tracked them longitudinally. As handled by the study authors: Researchers report that nucleated cell counts were estimated from reference gene primer amplification. Produced via immunoSEQ multiplex PCR; TCRdb's table is partial and in-frame only. The V and J calls and clone size were taken over from that table, and D and trimming were inferred from the DNA. The sample lists over 200,000 clones, around 80% occurring once.

The sample was peripheral blood. The sequence derives from a woman in her twenties or thirties with COVID-19, enrolled during active disease. This rearrangement joins TRBV5-4 to TRBJ2-7, with 8 bases fitting TRBD1. In DNA form, the CDR3 reads TGTGCCAGCAGCTTGGGTAAAAGGACAGGGTGGAACGAGCAGTACTTC. It translates to CASSLGKRTGWNEQYF.